The rows below give T cell receptor beta chains drawn from one sample of a study of Ad26.COV2.S vaccination and SARS-CoV-2 variants. Produced via immunoSEQ multiplex PCR; TCRdb's table is partial and in-frame only. The sample has hundreds of thousands of clones, more than 80% seen once. Sequenced material: peripheral blood, taken in a trial of Ad26.COV2.S vaccine versus placebo. These receptors were collected from a person between 18 and 59 years old who received the Ad26.COV2.S COVID-19 vaccine or a placebo. Each CDR3 is given with its conserved first and last residue. A D gene is named only where the DNA matches it firmly. The size entry is marked missing in some rows and otherwise reads once, few, many or a size class.

CDR3 DNA: TGTGCCAGCAGCGTAGACGGAGGGCCGAGCTCCTACAATGAGCAGTTCTTC
CDR3 protein: CASSVDGGPSSYNEQFF
D gene: -
V gene: TRBV9
J gene: TRBJ2-1
clone size: -

CDR3 DNA: TGTGCCAGCAGCTTTTTGACCGGGGAGCTGTTTTTT
CDR3 protein: CASSFLTGELFF
D gene: -
V gene: TRBV7-9
J gene: TRBJ2-2
clone size: -

CDR3 DNA: TGTGCCTGGAGTGTAATCGGGGGCTCCCGGCGCGAGCAGTACTTC
CDR3 protein: CAWSVIGGSRREQYF
D gene: -
V gene: TRBV30
J gene: TRBJ2-7
clone size: -

CDR3 DNA: TGTGCCAGCAGTCTGGTTAGGGGAAACGAGCAGTACTTC
CDR3 protein: CASSLVRGNEQYF
D gene: -
V gene: TRBV6-5
J gene: TRBJ2-7
clone size: -

CDR3 DNA: TGTGCCAGCAGAAACACGGGTTGGGGGAATCAGCCCCAGCATTTT
CDR3 protein: CASRNTGWGNQPQHF
D gene: -
V gene: TRBV28
J gene: TRBJ1-5
clone size: -

CDR3 DNA: TGTGCCAGTAGTATAGGCGGCAATAATTCACCCCTCCACTTT
CDR3 protein: CASSIGGNNSPLHF
D gene: -
V gene: TRBV19
J gene: TRBJ1-6
clone size: few

CDR3 DNA: TGTGCCAGCAGCTTACTAGCGGGAGGGACGTACAATGAGCAGTTCTTC
CDR3 protein: CASSLLAGGTYNEQFF
D gene: TRBD2
V gene: TRBV11-2
J gene: TRBJ2-1
clone size: -

CDR3 DNA: TGCGCCAGCAGCGAAAGTACAGGGGGCGGCTACACCTTC
CDR3 protein: CASSESTGGGYTF
D gene: TRBD1
V gene: TRBV5-1
J gene: TRBJ1-2
clone size: -

CDR3 DNA: TGTGCCAGCAGTTTCCTCCGAGGGACGGAGAGCTACGAGCAGTACTTC
CDR3 protein: CASSFLRGTESYEQYF
D gene: -
V gene: TRBV27
J gene: TRBJ2-7
clone size: -

CDR3 DNA: TGTGCCAGCAGCCCTTCGGCAGGCTATGAAGCTTTCTTT
CDR3 protein: CASSPSAGYEAFF
D gene: -
V gene: TRBV27
J gene: TRBJ1-1
clone size: -

CDR3 DNA: TGTGCCAGCAGTTCTCCGGGCGCCCCCTCTGGAAACACCATATATTTT
CDR3 protein: CASSSPGAPSGNTIYF
D gene: -
V gene: TRBV28
J gene: TRBJ1-3
clone size: -

CDR3 DNA: TGTGCCAGCACTCCCTGGAGCAATCAGCCCCAGCATTTT
CDR3 protein: CASTPWSNQPQHF
D gene: -
V gene: TRBV6-5
J gene: TRBJ1-5
clone size: -

CDR3 DNA: TGTGCCAGCAGGAGGAACACTGAAGCTTTCTTT
CDR3 protein: CASRRNTEAFF
D gene: -
V gene: TRBV6-5
J gene: TRBJ1-1
clone size: -

CDR3 DNA: TGTGCCAGCAGTTTGGCGCAGGGGTGGTACAATGAGCAGTTCTTC
CDR3 protein: CASSLAQGWYNEQFF
D gene: -
V gene: TRBV28
J gene: TRBJ2-1
clone size: -

CDR3 DNA: TGTGCCAGCAGCTCCCTACAGGGAAACACCGGGGAGCTGTTTTTT
CDR3 protein: CASSSLQGNTGELFF
D gene: -
V gene: TRBV11-2
J gene: TRBJ2-2
clone size: -

CDR3 DNA: TGTGCCAGCAGCTTAGGCCCTCTAATCAATGAGCAGTTCTTC
CDR3 protein: CASSLGPLINEQFF
D gene: -
V gene: TRBV7-6
J gene: TRBJ2-1
clone size: -

CDR3 DNA: TGTGCCAGCAGCTTTACCGGGAACTATGGCTACACCTTC
CDR3 protein: CASSFTGNYGYTF
D gene: -
V gene: TRBV5-6
J gene: TRBJ1-2
clone size: -

CDR3 DNA: TGTGCCAGCAGCTCGACAGTCCAAGAGACCCAGTACTTC
CDR3 protein: CASSSTVQETQYF
D gene: -
V gene: TRBV25-1
J gene: TRBJ2-5
clone size: -

CDR3 DNA: TGTGCCAGCAGCGCTCGGACGGGGGGCTACGAGCAGTACTTC
CDR3 protein: CASSARTGGYEQYF
D gene: TRBD2
V gene: TRBV7-2
J gene: TRBJ2-7
clone size: -

CDR3 DNA: TGCGCCAGCAGCCATTCTGCGGGAGGGGGAGGGGGTACGCAGTATTTT
CDR3 protein: CASSHSAGGGGGTQYF
D gene: TRBD2
V gene: TRBV4-3
J gene: TRBJ2-3
clone size: -

CDR3 DNA: TGTGCCAGCAGCCCAGGACAGAACTCCTACGAGCAGTACTTC
CDR3 protein: CASSPGQNSYEQYF
D gene: -
V gene: TRBV7-9
J gene: TRBJ2-7
clone size: few

CDR3 DNA: TGTGCCAGCAGTTTCCGGTACCAAGAGACCCAGTACTTC
CDR3 protein: CASSFRYQETQYF
D gene: -
V gene: TRBV28
J gene: TRBJ2-5
clone size: -

CDR3 DNA: TGTGCCAGCACCTCCGGGACGGGAACCTACGAGCAGTACTTC
CDR3 protein: CASTSGTGTYEQYF
D gene: -
V gene: TRBV6-5
J gene: TRBJ2-7
clone size: once

CDR3 DNA: TGTGCCTGGAGACTAGCGGGAGAGTTCGGTGAGCAGTTCTTC
CDR3 protein: CAWRLAGEFGEQFF
D gene: TRBD2
V gene: TRBV30
J gene: TRBJ2-1
clone size: -

CDR3 DNA: TGCGCCAGCAGCCTCCTAGCGGGGACGGGGAATGAGCAGTTCTTC
CDR3 protein: CASSLLAGTGNEQFF
D gene: TRBD2
V gene: TRBV4-1
J gene: TRBJ2-1
clone size: -

CDR3 DNA: TGTGCCAGCAGCCAAGCTGGTCTTCCTTTCTTT
CDR3 protein: CASSQAGLPFF
D gene: -
V gene: TRBV14
J gene: TRBJ1-1
clone size: -

CDR3 DNA: TGCGCCAGCAGACAGAACAACGGACTAGCGGGTCAAAATGAGCAGTTCTTC
CDR3 protein: CASRQNNGLAGQNEQFF
D gene: TRBD2
V gene: TRBV4-1
J gene: TRBJ2-1
clone size: -

CDR3 DNA: TGTGCCAGCAGCCCCACCACAGGGAGAGTTGAAGCTTTCTTT
CDR3 protein: CASSPTTGRVEAFF
D gene: -
V gene: TRBV9
J gene: TRBJ1-1
clone size: few

CDR3 DNA: TGTGCCAGCAGCGGGGGACCTAATAAGCTGTTTTTT
CDR3 protein: CASSGGPNKLFF
D gene: -
V gene: TRBV7-9
J gene: TRBJ2-2
clone size: -

CDR3 DNA: TGTGCCAGCAGCTTAAATTTTAGGGGAGAGACCCAGTACTTC
CDR3 protein: CASSLNFRGETQYF
D gene: -
V gene: TRBV7-9
J gene: TRBJ2-5
clone size: -

CDR3 DNA: TGTGCCAGCTCACCCACCCGGGACAGGGACACAGATACGCAGTATTTT
CDR3 protein: CASSPTRDRDTDTQYF
D gene: TRBD1
V gene: TRBV18
J gene: TRBJ2-3
clone size: -

CDR3 DNA: TGTGCCAGCAGCTTCGGTAGGACTAGCGGAAACACCGGGGAGCTGTTTTTT
CDR3 protein: CASSFGRTSGNTGELFF
D gene: TRBD2
V gene: TRBV5-8
J gene: TRBJ2-2
clone size: -